Listed below are T cell receptor beta chains from one sample, sequenced in a study of T-cell reconstitution after alpha-beta-depleted transplantation in children. TCRdb re-called the PCR reads with MiXCR, one entry per CDR3 protein. The sample consists of 750,000 to 950,000 distinct CDR3 sequences, roughly 15% of them appearing once. Sample: PBMCs, mostly from graft donor cells, taken 360 days after TCRalphabeta/CD19-depleted stem cell transplant. These receptors originate from a male patient between 5 and 17 years old who had a stem cell transplant for acute lymphoblastic leukemia, so the T cells may come from the graft donor. Each CDR3 is given without its conserved first and last residue.

J gene: TRBJ1-5
V gene: TRBV15
CDR3 protein: ATSIWTGPPYSNQPQH

J gene: TRBJ2-3
V gene: TRBV7-3
CDR3 protein: ASSLGTSVNADTQY

J gene: TRBJ2-3
V gene: TRBV4-1
CDR3 protein: ASSQVGVGMGDTQY

J gene: TRBJ1-2
V gene: TRBV29-1
CDR3 protein: SVEVWDRVLYGYT

J gene: TRBJ1-5
V gene: TRBV6-2/TRBV6-3
CDR3 protein: ATMGSWHSQPQH

J gene: TRBJ1-1
V gene: TRBV2
CDR3 protein: ASSTQGGDEAF

J gene: TRBJ1-2
V gene: TRBV25-1
CDR3 protein: ASRSGAKYGYT

J gene: TRBJ2-7
V gene: TRBV9
CDR3 protein: ASSVGRNGYEQY

J gene: TRBJ2-4
V gene: TRBV4-1
CDR3 protein: ASSQVILGTKNIQY

J gene: TRBJ2-1
V gene: TRBV5-6
CDR3 protein: ASSWGVPGEQF

J gene: TRBJ2-3
V gene: TRBV5-5
CDR3 protein: ASSLANLAGARTDTQY

J gene: TRBJ2-1
V gene: TRBV6-1
CDR3 protein: ASRPVRASGNNEQF

J gene: TRBJ2-1
V gene: TRBV4-1
CDR3 protein: ASSQGGQGWKNEQF

J gene: TRBJ2-7
V gene: TRBV29-1
CDR3 protein: SVSGQGFYEQY

J gene: TRBJ2-2
V gene: TRBV6-1
CDR3 protein: ASSRSGLGELF

J gene: TRBJ2-7
V gene: TRBV5-1
CDR3 protein: ASSVSMGANAYEQY

J gene: TRBJ2-1
V gene: TRBV6-5
CDR3 protein: ASSYSWGGNEQF

J gene: TRBJ2-3
V gene: TRBV5-1
CDR3 protein: ASSRGLDASTDTQY

J gene: TRBJ2-2
V gene: TRBV7-3
CDR3 protein: ASGLEGNTGELF

J gene: TRBJ2-3
V gene: TRBV7-3
CDR3 protein: ASSSRGSIDTQY

J gene: TRBJ2-3
V gene: TRBV5-6
CDR3 protein: ASSLRRAAIYTQY

J gene: TRBJ2-1
V gene: TRBV15
CDR3 protein: ATSRGSSGHEQF

J gene: TRBJ2-3
V gene: TRBV7-3
CDR3 protein: ASSLMAGPTDTQY

J gene: TRBJ2-7
V gene: TRBV15
CDR3 protein: ATSRGKEREGRGEQY

J gene: TRBJ2-6
V gene: TRBV4-1
CDR3 protein: AGSPGQGTLRANVLT

J gene: TRBJ2-3
V gene: TRBV20-1
CDR3 protein: SASGLAYSTDTQY

J gene: TRBJ1-4
V gene: TRBV12-3/TRBV12-4
CDR3 protein: ASSPWDRGNEKLF

J gene: TRBJ2-4
V gene: TRBV7-9
CDR3 protein: ASSFSLTGSASIQY

J gene: TRBJ1-3
V gene: TRBV28
CDR3 protein: ASSKAGLSSGNTIY